What follows are 32 T cell receptor beta chains derived from one specimen sequenced in a study of CD8+ T cells in alopecia areata. Treatment described: oral pan-JAK inhibitor, 5-10 mg twice daily. Extracted RNA was reverse transcribed, and the resulting cDNA served as sequencing template. Sequencing used immunoSEQ multiplex PCR; TCRdb keeps in-frame clones, though not all of them. The data contain approximately 210,000 clones, approximately 61% of them seen just once; the ten biggest clones take up 0.85% to 1.3%. Sequencing used CD4+ T cells sorted from blood, obtained at week 24, from a patient treated with tofacitinib. These receptors came from a human donor with alopecia areata.

The chain is built from TRBV30 and TRBJ2-1, with D maybe TRBD1 (6 bases). Trimming stripped 2 bases from V and 8 bases from J, with 16 bases between. The CDR3 sequence is 14 residues long. Looked up from germline, CDR1 is GTSNPN and CDR2 is SVGIG (reference sequence). The CDR3 spells CAWSRQAVVDEQFF. The CDR3 DNA is TGTGCCTGGAGTCGACAGGCGGTCGTTGATGAGCAGTTCTTC. The full variable domain, completed using reference TRBV30 and TRBJ2-1, is SQTIHQWPATLVQPVGSPLSLECTVEGTSNPNLYWYRQAAGRGLQLLFYSVGIGQISSEVPQNLSASRPQDRQFILSSKKLLLSDSGFYLCAWSRQAVVDEQFFGPGTRLTVL.

The chain joins TRBV2 to TRBJ2-1, with TRBD2 matching 10 bases. Per germline, CDR1 SNHLY and CDR2 FYNNEI. CDR3 size: 15 residues. V lost 8 bases, J lost 6 bases, and 10 bases stayed unmatched. CDR3 loop: CASRRSGGQGNEQFF. The CDR3 DNA reads as TGTGCCAGCCGACGTAGCGGGGGGCAAGGCAATGAGCAGTTCTTC.

The chain recombines TRBV5-1 with TRBJ2-6, with TRBD1 matching over 11 bases. Germline CDR1 SGHRS, CDR2 YFSETQ. The CDR3 has 18 amino acids. With 4 bases clipped from V and 3 bases from J, the junction kept 9 bases outside the gene matches. CDR3 in DNA: TGCGCCAGCAGCCCCTGGACAGGGGGCGCGAGTGGGGCCAACGTCCTGACTTTC. The encoded protein is CASSPWTGGASGANVLTF. Drawing the rest from reference TRBV5-1 and TRBJ2-6, the complete variable domain is KAGVTQTPRYLIKTRGQQVTLSCSPISGHRSVSWYQQTPGQGLQFLFEYFSETQRNKGNFPGRFSGRQFSNSRSEMNVSTLELGDSALYLCASSPWTGGASGANVLTFGAGSRLTVL.

This clone appeared a single time. V and J are TRBV5-6 and TRBJ1-4; a possible D gene is TRBD1 (5 bases). V dropped 2 bases and J dropped 6 bases, with 11 bases sitting between them. This CDR3 region has 14 residues. Germline V CDR1 and CDR2: SGHDT, YYEEEE. CDR3 sequence (DNA): TGTGCCAGCAGCTTCAAGGGGCTGGATGAAAAACTGTTTTTT. This gives the protein CASSFKGLDEKLFF.

The chain recombines TRBV4-1 with TRBJ1-4; no firm D call. The CDR3 has 14 amino acids. Germline CDR1 and CDR2: MGHRA and YSYEKL. V lost 4 bases and J 6 bases, leaving 12 bases between the germline ends. This chain's CDR3 is CASSPSTRDEKLFF. CDR3 DNA sequence: TGCGCCAGCAGCCCTTCGACCCGAGATGAAAAACTGTTTTTT.

This clone was recorded a few times. The DNA for the CDR3 is TGCGCCAGCAGCCAATCTAACTATGGCTACACCTTC. It specifies CASSQSNYGYTF. The V and J genes are TRBV4-1 and TRBJ1-2; D remains unclear. This CDR3 has 12 residues. Trimming removed 2 bases from V and 0 bases from J, with 1 base in between. Germline CDR1 MGHRA, CDR2 YSYEKL.

The chain employs TRBV4-3 and TRBJ1-2; the match to TRBD1 covers 7 bases. CDR1 and CDR2 from the germline V gene are LGHNA and YSLEER. V gave up 2 bases and J gave up 4 bases; unmatched junction bases: 7. CDR3 length: 15 residues. DNA for the CDR3: TGCGCCAGCAGCCAAAGACAGGGATTAGGCTATGGCTACACCTTC. Protein sequence: CASSQRQGLGYGYTF.

This clone occurred once. The chain is built from TRBV15 and TRBJ2-2; D unresolved. The CDR3 has 14 amino acids. Looked up from germline, CDR1 is LNHNV and CDR2 is YYDKDF (reference sequence). Trimming stripped 4 bases from V and 3 bases from J, with 9 bases between. This chain's CDR3 is CATSTGPDTGELFF. The CDR3 DNA follows: TGTGCCACCAGCACCGGGCCAGACACCGGGGAGCTGTTTTTT. Looking up the rest from reference TRBV15 and TRBJ2-2 gives the full variable domain: DAMVIQNPRYQVTQFGKPVTLSCSQTLNHNVMYWYQQKSSQAPKLLFHYYDKDFNNEADTPDNFQSRRPNTSFCFLDIRSPGLGDTAMYLCATSTGPDTGELFFGEGSRLTVL.

This clone appeared a few times. The rearrangement joins TRBV14 to TRBJ2-1; D unresolved. V was cut by 4 bases and J by 1 base, with 11 bases left in between. Germline values: CDR1 SGHDN, CDR2 FVKESK. The CDR3 is 15 amino acids. As DNA, the CDR3 is TGTGCCAGCAGCCCTACTGGACCATCCTACAATGAGCAGTTCTTC. As protein: CASSPTGPSYNEQFF. Variable domain in full (rest from reference TRBV14 and TRBJ2-1): EAGVTQFPSHSVIEKGQTVTLRCDPISGHDNLYWYRRVMGKEIKFLLHFVKESKQDESGMPNNRFLAERTGGTYSTLKVQPAELEDSGVYFCASSPTGPSYNEQFFGPGTRLTVL.

A few counts support this clone. The chain couples TRBV7-9 to TRBJ1-6; D uncertain. The V and J ends lost 2 bases and 10 bases respectively, with 6 bases between them. In germline, CDR1 is SEHNR, CDR2 FQNEAQ (reference sequence). The CDR3 has 12 amino acids. As DNA, the CDR3 is TGTGCCAGCAGCTTACCGAGGTCACCCCTCCACTTT. As protein: CASSLPRSPLHF.

The V gene is TRBV5-4, the J gene TRBJ2-1, with 8 nucleotides matching TRBD2. Germline CDR1 reads SGHNT; CDR2 reads YYREEE (reference sequence). V was pared by 0 bases and J by 9 bases, with 5 bases of the junction left unmatched. CDR3 length equals 14 residues. The CDR3 sequence: CASSLGGTSGEQFF. The CDR3 DNA follows: TGTGCCAGCAGCTTGGGAGGGACTAGTGGTGAGCAGTTCTTC.

The chain employs TRBV27 and TRBJ1-2; TRBD1 matches at 9 bases. V trimming: 5 bases; J trimming: 7 bases; junction bases outside the gene matches: 8. Looked up from germline, CDR1 is MNHEY and CDR2 is SMNVEV (reference sequence). CDR3 length: 14 residues. This CDR3 reads CASSPTPTGGGYTF. CDR3 nucleotides: TGTGCCAGCAGTCCGACCCCGACAGGGGGTGGCTACACCTTC.

V and J are TRBV7-2 and TRBJ1-2, with 8 bases aligning to TRBD1. Germline V gene sequence: CDR1 SGHTA, CDR2 FQGNSA. The CDR3 runs to 13 residues. Trimming took 5 bases from V and 4 from J; bases not matched to a gene: 3. The CDR3 coding sequence is TGTGCCAGCAGCCCAGACAGGGGCTATGGCTACACCTTC. Protein: CASSPDRGYGYTF.

This chain joins TRBV6-6 and TRBJ1-2; TRBD1 might be the D (6 bases). V lost 5 bases and J lost 4, with 14 bases in between. Germline V gives CDR1 MNHNY, CDR2 SVGAGI (reference sequence). The CDR3 has 14 amino acids. The CDR3 DNA sequence: TGTGCCAGCAGTAAACAGGGAGGATTCTATGGCTACACCTTC. It yields the protein CASSKQGGFYGYTF.

The chain uses TRBV29-1 and TRBJ2-7, with a possible D match to TRBD1 (5 bases). CDR1 is SQVTM and CDR2 is ANQGSEA in the germline V gene. The CDR3 runs to 12 residues. The V and J ends lost 2 bases and 3 bases respectively, with 8 bases between them. CDR3: CSVETQGYEQYF. The CDR3 DNA sequence: TGCAGCGTTGAAACCCAGGGCTACGAGCAGTACTTC.

Notes on this clone: Other DNA sequences in this sample translate to the same CDR3. The chain employs TRBV30 and TRBJ1-5; no definite D call. Trimming shortened V by 1 base and J by 4 bases, and 8 bases separated the two germline ends. The CDR3 contains 13 residues. Germline values: CDR1 GTSNPN, CDR2 SVGIG (reference sequence). CDR3 region: CAWSGTANQPQHF. The CDR3 DNA reads TGTGCCTGGAGTGGGACGGCTAATCAGCCCCAGCATTTT.

The chain recombines TRBV30 with TRBJ2-3, with TRBD2 matching 10 bases. V lost 2 bases to trimming and J lost 4 bases; unmatched junction nucleotides: 9. The germline V gene encodes CDR1 GTSNPN and CDR2 SVGIG (reference sequence). This CDR3 has 16 residues. CDR3 sequence (DNA): TGTGCCTGGAGTAACCAGCGGGGGGGCATGGCAGATACGCAGTATTTT. It translates to CAWSNQRGGMADTQYF.

V gene TRBV29-1 combines with J gene TRBJ1-2; TRBD1 is a possible D gene (5 bases). The V end lost 3 bases, the J end lost 0 bases, and 17 bases lay between the germline ends. This CDR3 is built from 16 residues. CDR1 and CDR2 from the germline V gene are SQVTM and ANQGSEA. CDR3: CSVDSRWGRPNYGYTF. The CDR3 DNA reads as TGCAGCGTTGACAGTCGATGGGGCAGACCTAACTATGGCTACACCTTC.

The chain has TRBV4-3 and TRBJ1-6; D remains unclear. With 0 bases removed from V and 0 bases from J, the gap between germline ends came to 9 bases. Per the germline V gene, CDR1 is LGHNA and CDR2 is YSLEER. This CDR3 comprises 17 residues. Written as DNA, the CDR3 is TGCGCCAGCAGCCAAGATTGGGGTGGCTCCTATAATTCACCCCTCCACTTT. This sequence encodes CASSQDWGGSYNSPLHF.

This rearrangement joins TRBV7-6 to TRBJ2-7; a weak D match, TRBD1 (5 bases). Trimming left V 2 bases short and J 5 bases short, with 13 bases between. Germline loops: CDR1 SGHVS, CDR2 FNYEAQ. This CDR3 is 14 amino acids long. CDR3: CASSLPGSFNEQYF. The CDR3 coding sequence is TGTGCCAGCAGCTTACCAGGGTCTTTTAACGAGCAGTACTTC.

CDR3 sequence (DNA): TGTGCCAGCGAAACTAGCGGGGGGGATGAGCAGTTCTTC. Translation gives CASETSGGDEQFF. The chain uses TRBV6-5 and TRBJ2-1; 13 bases are shared with TRBD2. CDR1 is MNHEY and CDR2 is SVGAGI in the germline V gene. This CDR3 has 13 residues. The trim removed 8 bases at V and 8 bases at J, leaving 3 bases unmatched.

This chain connects TRBV5-6 to TRBJ1-4; 7 bases align to TRBD1. The J segment lost 8 bases and the V segment lost 4 bases, leaving 5 bases of the junction unmatched. Per the germline V gene, CDR1 is SGHDT and CDR2 is YYEEEE. CDR3 length equals 13 residues. CDR3 sequence (DNA): TGTGCCAGCAGCACTACGGACAGGGAAAAACTGTTTTTT. The encoded protein is CASSTTDREKLFF.

This clone is a singleton in its sample. V and J are TRBV5-1 and TRBJ2-7; unclear D gene. The V end was cut by 0 bases, the J end by 2 bases, with 9 bases between. The CDR3 extends over 14 amino acids. Germline V lookup: CDR1 SGHRS, CDR2 YFSETQ. The CDR3 nucleotides read TGCGCCAGCAGCTTGGATATGGGGACCTACGAGCAGTACTTC. It encodes CASSLDMGTYEQYF.

This chain connects TRBV30 to TRBJ1-5; D is unresolved. Germline values: CDR1 GTSNPN, CDR2 SVGIG (reference sequence). CDR3 length equals 14 residues. V shed 2 bases and J shed 4 bases, with 12 bases lying between them. This CDR3 reads CAWSPPQGNQPQHF. The CDR3 nucleotides are TGTGCCTGGAGTCCACCTCAAGGTAATCAGCCCCAGCATTTT.

The chain uses TRBV30 and TRBJ1-4, with D tentatively TRBD1 (5 bases). V gave up 7 bases and J gave up 7 bases, with 16 bases separating them. This CDR3 is 13 amino acids long. CDR1 is GTSNPN, CDR2 SVGIG, per germline (reference sequence). The CDR3 DNA sequence: TGTGCCTCCGCGGGGGTAAAGTCTGAAAAACTGTTTTTT. This codes for CASAGVKSEKLFF.

Turning to this clone: Other nucleotide sequences from this sample produce the same CDR3. V and J are TRBV30 and TRBJ1-2; tentative D call: TRBD1 (5 bases). The V end lost 3 bases, the J end lost 4 bases, and 9 bases lay between the germline ends. CDR3 size: 12 residues. The germline V gene has CDR1 GTSNPN and CDR2 SVGIG (reference sequence). The CDR3 DNA follows: TGTGCCTGGAGCCCGGGGGGCTATGGCTACACCTTC. Protein: CAWSPGGYGYTF.

The chain joins TRBV2 to TRBJ2-1; 7 bases fit TRBD2. Germline V CDR1 and CDR2: SNHLY, FYNNEI. The trim removed 4 bases at V and 14 bases at J, leaving 14 bases unmatched. CDR3 length: 14 amino acids. The CDR3 loop reads CASSVERSKRGEFF. The CDR3 DNA follows: TGTGCCAGCAGTGTTGAGAGATCGAAGCGGGGTGAGTTCTTC.

The V call is TRBV18, the J call TRBJ2-2, with D perhaps matching TRBD1 or TRBD2 (5 bases each). Germline values: CDR1 KGHSH, CDR2 LQKENI. There are 15 residues in the CDR3. Between the trimmed V and J ends, which lost 3 bases and 1 base, there was a span of 9 bases. The CDR3 bases are TGTGCCAGCTCACCCGGGACGGTGAACACCGGGGAGCTGTTTTTT. Protein product: CASSPGTVNTGELFF.

V and J are TRBV25-1 and TRBJ1-5, with 7 nucleotides matching TRBD1. This CDR3 has 14 residues. Germline CDR1 is MGHDK and CDR2 is SYGVNS. J was trimmed by 4 bases and V by 3 bases; bases with no gene match: 3. This CDR3 is CASSDPGQNQPQHF. The CDR3 bases are TGTGCCAGCAGTGACCCGGGACAGAATCAGCCCCAGCATTTT. Using reference TRBV25-1 and TRBJ1-5 for the parts outside the CDR3, the full variable domain is EADIYQTPRYLVIGTGKKITLECSQTMGHDKMYWYQQDPGMELHLIHYSYGVNSTEKGDLSSESTVSRIRTEHFPLTLESARPSHTSQYLCASSDPGQNQPQHFGDGTRLSIL.

This clone has a count of ten or more. The chain has TRBV29-1 and TRBJ2-7; possible D gene TRBD1, 5 bases. Germline V CDR1 and CDR2: SQVTM, ANQGSEA. This CDR3 spans 13 amino acids. In DNA form, the CDR3 reads TGCAGTGCAGCCGACAGCGCCGTGGGGGAGCAGTACTTC. This codes for CSAADSAVGEQYF.

Only a few counts were recorded for this clone. V gene TRBV5-5 combines with J gene TRBJ2-1, with unresolved D. The V gene lost 4 bases and the J gene lost 7 bases, with 15 bases spanning the gap. Germline CDR1 SGHKS, CDR2 YYEKEE (reference sequence). This CDR3 has 14 residues. CDR3 sequence reads: CASSPRATGNEQFF. CDR3 DNA sequence: TGTGCCAGCAGCCCCCGGGCGACCGGGAATGAGCAGTTCTTC.

V gene TRBV29-1 combines with J gene TRBJ2-1; D is ambiguous. Germline V gene lookup returns CDR1 SQVTM and CDR2 ANQGSEA. The CDR3 contains 15 residues. V lost 0 bases and J 4 bases, leaving 13 bases between the germline ends. For the CDR3, the DNA is TGCAGCGTTGAAGATCGACGCCTGGAGTACAATGAGCAGTTCTTC. Its protein product is CSVEDRRLEYNEQFF.